The 20 T cell receptor beta chains listed next were all sequenced from one sample in a study of blood T cell repertoires in COVID-19. The assay was immunoSEQ multiplex PCR, and TCRdb's table has in-frame clones only and misses some. The sample records about 280,000 clones, approximately 83% being singletons. Material: peripheral blood. These receptor sequences come from a woman in her twenties or thirties who had recovered from COVID-19.

As for this clone: The same CDR3 arises from other DNA sequences in this sample as well. DNA for the CDR3: TGTGCCATTAGTTTAGGGGTGGATACGCAGTATTTT. Encoded protein: CAISLGVDTQYF. V is TRBV10-3 and J is TRBJ2-3, with D possibly being TRBD1 (5 bases). The CDR3 totals 12 residues. Trimming took off 9 bases at V and 6 bases at J, with 13 bases between the two ends. Germline CDR1 ENHRY, CDR2 SYGVKD.

The V gene is TRBV7-2, the J gene TRBJ2-5, with 7 bases fitting TRBD2. The CDR3 contains 14 residues. The germline V gene has CDR1 SGHTA and CDR2 FQGNSA. The J segment lost 7 bases and the V segment lost 1 base, leaving 6 bases of the junction unmatched. The chain's CDR3 is CASSLGPGEGTQYF. The CDR3 DNA sequence: TGTGCCAGCAGCTTAGGTCCGGGGGAGGGGACCCAGTACTTC.

The rearrangement joins TRBV27 to TRBJ1-2, with TRBD1 identical over 11 bases. The CDR3 has 15 amino acids. Trimming at V came to 4 bases and at J to 5 bases, leaving 6 bases not matched to a gene. The V gene's germline CDR1 is MNHEY and CDR2 SMNVEV (reference sequence). CDR3 region: CASSYGQGAVYGYTF. The CDR3 DNA sequence: TGTGCCAGCAGTTATGGACAGGGGGCGGTGTATGGCTACACCTTC.

The V gene is TRBV7-2, the J gene TRBJ2-5, with 7 positions matching TRBD2. The germline gives CDR1 SGHTA, CDR2 FQGNSA. V lost 2 bases to trimming and J lost 4 bases; unmatched junction nucleotides: 7. CDR3 size: 15 residues. The CDR3 loop is CASSLFPGEGETQYF. The CDR3 region has the DNA TGTGCCAGCAGCTTATTCCCCGGGGAGGGAGAGACCCAGTACTTC.

The rearrangement joins TRBV19 to TRBJ2-7; a possible D gene is TRBD2 (5 bases). Looked up from germline, CDR1 is LNHDA and CDR2 is SQIVND (reference sequence). The CDR3 runs 12 residues. V lost 5 bases and J 6 bases, leaving 11 bases between the germline ends. The CDR3: CASSWGRGEQYF. As DNA, the CDR3 is TGTGCCAGTAGTTGGGGTCGGGGCGAGCAGTACTTC. Full variable domain (missing parts from reference TRBV19 and TRBJ2-7): DGGITQSPKYLFRKEGQNVTLSCEQNLNHDAMYWYRQDPGQGLRLIYYSQIVNDFQKGDIAEGYSVSREKKESFPLTVTSAQKNPTAFYLCASSWGRGEQYFGPGTRLTVT.

The V call is TRBV5-6, the J call TRBJ1-1; tentative D call: TRBD1 (5 bases). The CDR3 covers 15 residues. The ends were cut back, 4 bases at V and 1 base at J, with 14 bases in the middle. Germline V CDR1 and CDR2: SGHDT, YYEEEE. CDR3 sequence reads: CASSTTERENTEAFF. The DNA of the CDR3 is TGTGCCAGCAGCACGACAGAAAGGGAGAACACTGAAGCTTTCTTT.

CDR3: CASSFMAGHAYNEQFF. The CDR3 DNA reads TGTGCCAGCAGTTTTATGGCAGGGCATGCCTACAATGAGCAGTTCTTC. The chain links TRBV27 to TRBJ2-1; D possibly corresponds to TRBD1 (5 bases). The CDR3 length is 16 residues. Germline loops: CDR1 MNHEY, CDR2 SMNVEV (reference sequence). V lost 3 bases to trimming and J lost 2 bases, with 14 bases between them.

The V call is TRBV5-6, the J call TRBJ2-7, with D perhaps matching TRBD2 (6 bases). This CDR3 comprises 16 residues. CDR1 and CDR2 from the germline V gene are SGHDT and YYEEEE. V dropped 2 bases and J dropped 2 bases, with 17 bases sitting between them. CDR3 bases: TGTGCCAGCAGCTTACTTGCGGGGATGGGCACCTACGAGCAGTACTTC. As protein: CASSLLAGMGTYEQYF.

This clone was counted once. The chain recombines TRBV6-5 with TRBJ1-1; D not certain. The V end lost 4 bases, the J end lost 1 base, and 13 bases lay between the germline ends. Germline-derived CDR1 and CDR2 are MNHEY and SVGAGI. CDR3 length: 15 amino acids. The CDR3 coding sequence is TGTGCCAGCAGTTCCCCCGGGGTAGGGAACACTGAAGCTTTCTTT. It codes for CASSSPGVGNTEAFF.

The J gene is TRBJ1-1, the V gene TRBV11-1; unclear D gene. CDR1 and CDR2 (germline): SGHAT, FQDESV (reference sequence). The CDR3 contains 12 residues. Trimming shortened V by 2 bases and J by 6 bases, and 7 bases separated the two germline ends. CDR3 in amino acids: CASSLQESEAFF. The CDR3, as DNA: TGTGCCAGCAGCTTACAGGAATCTGAAGCTTTCTTT.

The genes are TRBV28 and TRBJ1-1, with D perhaps TRBD1 (5 bases). Germline V gene data show CDR1 as MDHEN and CDR2 as SYDVKM. Trimming removed 5 bases from V and 0 bases from J, with 10 bases in between. The CDR3 loop spans 14 amino acids. CDR3 sequence reads: CASSDSLMNTEAFF. The CDR3 DNA reads as TGTGCCAGCAGTGACAGCCTTATGAACACTGAAGCTTTCTTT.

This chain links TRBV29-1 with TRBJ2-3; possibly TRBD2 for D (6 bases). Germline CDR1 reads SQVTM; CDR2 reads ANQGSEA. This CDR3 spans 11 amino acids. V was trimmed by 3 bases and J by 5 bases, leaving 6 bases between them. The chain's CDR3 is CSVEGGDTQYF. In DNA form, the CDR3 reads TGCAGCGTTGAGGGGGGAGATACGCAGTATTTT.

V usage is TRBV20-1 and J usage is TRBJ2-3; 12 bases line up with TRBD2. V was pared by 3 bases and J by 6 bases, with 7 bases of the junction left unmatched. Looked up from germline, CDR1 is DFQATT and CDR2 is SNEGSKA (reference sequence). CDR3 length: 15 residues. The CDR3 sequence is CSASSSSGGEDTQYF. The DNA of the CDR3 is TGCAGTGCTAGTTCTTCTAGCGGGGGGGAGGATACGCAGTATTTT.

This clone appeared a single time. The CDR3 DNA reads as TGTGCCAGCAGCTTCAGGGATACAGATACGCAGTATTTT. It translates to CASSFRDTDTQYF. The chain links TRBV6-5 to TRBJ2-3; the D gene is possibly TRBD1 (5 bases). Germline V gene data show CDR1 as MNHEY and CDR2 as SVGAGI. This CDR3 has 13 residues. V lost 6 bases and J 3 bases, leaving 10 bases between the germline ends.

The chain couples TRBV3-1 (or the pseudogene TRBV3-2) to TRBJ2-7; 8 bases are a match to TRBD1. Unmatched junction bases numbered 4, after V lost 0 bases and J lost 3 bases. The length of the CDR3 is 15 residues. Germline assignment: CDR1 LGHDT and CDR2 YNNKEL (reference sequence). CDR3 region: CASSQETGEIYEQYF. CDR3 coding DNA: TGTGCCAGCAGCCAAGAGACAGGGGAGATCTACGAGCAGTACTTC.

The chain couples TRBV19 to TRBJ2-2, with TRBD1 as a possible D gene (5 bases). The germline CDR1 and CDR2 sequences are LNHDA and SQIVND (reference sequence). This CDR3 is 15 amino acids long. Trimming pared 2 bases from V and 7 bases from J, leaving 14 bases between. The CDR3, as DNA: TGTGCCAGTAGTATAACTGGGGCAGGAGTCGGGGAGCTGTTTTTT. Amino acids: CASSITGAGVGELFF.

The chain uses TRBV28 and TRBJ2-2; 9 bases agree with TRBD1. Germline values: CDR1 MDHEN, CDR2 SYDVKM. J was trimmed by 6 bases and V by 8 bases; bases with no gene match: 10. CDR3 length: 15 amino acids. CDR3 coding DNA: TGTGCCAGCGGAGAGACAGGGGGATTTTCCGGGGAGCTGTTTTTT. As protein: CASGETGGFSGELFF.

V gene TRBV7-8 combines with J gene TRBJ2-2; D may be TRBD2 (5 bases). The CDR3 loop spans 14 amino acids. Trimming removed 1 base at V and 2 bases at J, with 5 bases between. CDR1 is SGHVS and CDR2 is FQNEAQ in the germline V gene. The DNA of the CDR3 is TGTGCCAGCAGCTTAGGGACTAACACCGGGGAGCTGTTTTTT. This encodes CASSLGTNTGELFF.

In DNA form, the CDR3 reads TGTGCCATCACCAAGAACAGGGGTCGGACTGAAGCTTTCTTT. Protein: CAITKNRGRTEAFF. The V gene is TRBV10-3, the J gene TRBJ1-1; TRBD1 matches 7 bases. This CDR3 region has 14 residues. Unmatched junction bases numbered 10, after V lost 7 bases and J lost 5 bases. The V gene's germline CDR1 is ENHRY and CDR2 SYGVKD.

With respect to this clone: The sample holds other DNA sequences that translate to the same CDR3. The V call is TRBV5-1, the J call TRBJ2-7, with 9 bases matching TRBD1. J gave up 3 bases and V 4 bases, and 5 bases lay outside the gene matches. The germline V gene encodes CDR1 SGHRS and CDR2 YFSETQ. The CDR3 is 14 residues long. The chain's CDR3 is CASSSPGQGYEQYF. For the CDR3, the DNA is TGCGCCAGCAGCAGCCCGGGACAGGGCTACGAGCAGTACTTC.